The T cell receptor (beta chain) described here comes from a study of brain T cells in children with intractable seizures. This clone was counted once. As yet, its antigen is unknown. Generated by immunoSEQ multiplex PCR, the TCRdb table keeps only in-frame clones and is missing some. The sample consists of 300,000 to 400,000 clones, about 94% of them appearing once. J lost 5 bases, V lost 1 base, and 7 bases had no gene match. The CDR3 sequence is 15 residues long. The V gene's germline CDR1 is MGHRA and CDR2 YSYEKL. Study-level points and caveats: Only CDR3 sequence similarity suggested viral specificity, without known HCMV serostatus. Pre-surgery blood may have been undersampled, hiding some clones.

The time point here: blood from clinic visit 5 months post-surgery; TSC patient then seizure free. Sequencing was limited to surgery cases with top T cell transcript signatures in brain tissue. This sequence originates from a boy younger than two with tuberous sclerosis and intractable seizures. The chain combines TRBV4-1 with TRBJ1-2; TRBD1 matches 7 bases. Sequencing used peripheral blood, obtained roughly 5 months after surgery. CDR3 nucleotides: TGCGCCAGCAGCCAAGGGTACAGGGGAAGGTATGGCTACACCTTC. Encoded protein: CASSQGYRGRYGYTF.